The clone carrying this T cell receptor beta chain was picked up a small number of times. Its antigen is still unknown. This entry belongs to a study of radiation and T cells in renal cell carcinoma. Time point specified: blood 4 weeks post-SBRT, at nephrectomy. Treatment of the sample: 15 Gy SBRT to primary tumor, nephrectomy 4 weeks later. Trimming stripped 2 bases from V and 3 bases from J, with 10 bases between. The CDR3 extends over 14 amino acids. The germline gives CDR1 MNHEY, CDR2 SVGAGI. Clones were read by immunoSEQ multiplex PCR, and TCRdb kept only the in-frame ones, dropping some. The sample shows tens of thousands of clones, 89% of them seen only once. General observations from the study: Baseline intratumoral clonotype presence is unknown without pretreatment biopsies.

Sequencing used blood, obtained from a patient whose treatment included radiotherapy and nephrectomy. This rearrangement joins TRBV6-5 to TRBJ1-1; D is undetermined. The TCR originated in a woman between 70 and 85 years old with renal cell carcinoma. CDR3 in DNA: TGTGCCAGCAGTTACGTTTCAGCCTACACTGAAGCTTTCTTT. Its translation: CASSYVSAYTEAFF.